Listed below are T cell receptor beta chains from one sample, sequenced in a study of T cell repertoires in cytomegalovirus infection. TCRdb reprocessed the reads via MiXCR and lists one record per CDR3 protein. This repertoire shows 250,000 to 350,000 distinct CDR3 sequences, over 20% found once; its top ten account for about 15%. Sequencing was done on a sample of PBMCs. These TCRs come from a human donor in good health (CMV status not recorded). Some clones in this sample may be carry-over from other donors' samples. Both conserved end residues are part of each CDR3. Each record gives: D gene, clone size, J gene, V gene, CDR3 protein, CDR3 DNA. A D gene is named only where the DNA matches it firmly. Clone size appears in some rows only: once, few, many, or a class for an expanded clone.

>TRBD2|NA|TRBJ2-3|TRBV4-1
CASSHASGRPGTQYF
TGCGCCAGCAGCCACGCTAGCGGCCGGCCGGGTACGCAGTATTTT
>NA|NA|TRBJ1-5|TRBV4-1
CASSGRGGPQPQHF
TGCGCCAGCAGCGGTCGGGGGGGACCGCAGCCCCAGCATTTT
>NA|NA|TRBJ1-3|TRBV15
CATSTASLGNTIYF
TGTGCCACCAGCACCGCTTCTCTGGGAAACACCATATATTTT
>TRBD2|NA|TRBJ2-1|TRBV6-2/TRBV6-3
CASSYVRLAGTYNEQFF
TGTGCCAGCAGTTACGTCCGACTAGCGGGTACCTACAATGAGCAGTTCTTC
>TRBD2|many|TRBJ2-1|TRBV12-3/TRBV12-4
CASTRRASGRDEQFF
TGTGCCAGCACTCGGAGGGCTAGCGGGAGGGATGAGCAGTTCTTC
>TRBD2|NA|TRBJ2-3|TRBV20-1
CSARVERGSADTQYF
TGCAGTGCTAGAGTGGAGCGGGGGTCGGCAGATACGCAGTATTTT
>TRBD2|many|TRBJ2-7|TRBV7-3
CASSLMGGGAYEQYF
TGTGCCAGCAGCTTAATGGGCGGGGGGGCGTACGAGCAGTACTTC
>TRBD2|few|TRBJ2-3|TRBV28
CASPPGTSGYTDTQYF
TGTGCCAGCCCCCCTGGGACTAGCGGTTACACAGATACGCAGTATTTT
>NA|NA|TRBJ2-1|TRBV29-1
CSVVSYNEQFF
TGCAGCGTTGTATCCTACAATGAGCAGTTCTTC
>TRBD2|few|TRBJ2-7|TRBV28
CASSLSVGGAREQYF
TGTGCCAGCAGTTTATCCGTCGGGGGGGCACGCGAGCAGTACTTC
>TRBD2|many|TRBJ2-5|TRBV7-9
CASSHRGLGLETQYF
TGTGCCAGCAGCCACCGGGGACTAGGGTTAGAGACCCAGTACTTC
>TRBD1|NA|TRBJ1-2|TRBV18
CASSPGMTGDGYTF
TGTGCCAGCTCACCGGGGATGACAGGGGATGGCTACACCTTC
>NA|once|TRBJ1-1|TRBV11-2
CASSLGDRSLTEAFF
TGTGCCAGCAGCTTAGGAGATAGAAGCCTCACTGAAGCTTTCTTT
>TRBD1|NA|TRBJ2-3|TRBV6-2/TRBV6-3
CASRDRVSTDTQYF
TGTGCCAGCAGGGACAGGGTGTCCACAGATACGCAGTATTTT
>NA|few|TRBJ2-7|TRBV14
CASSQVEGTEQYF
TGTGCCAGCAGCCAAGTAGAGGGTACCGAGCAGTACTTC
>TRBD2|NA|TRBJ2-5|TRBV12-3/TRBV12-4
CASSPGLAAGPGTQYF
TGTGCCAGCAGTCCAGGACTAGCGGCCGGCCCCGGGACCCAGTACTTC
>NA|few|TRBJ1-2|TRBV28
CASSWEGVGYTF
TGTGCCAGCAGTTGGGAGGGAGTGGGCTACACCTTC
>NA|NA|TRBJ2-1|TRBV12-3/TRBV12-4
CASSLVPYNEQFF
TGTGCCAGCAGTTTAGTCCCCTACAATGAGCAGTTCTTC
>TRBD2|once|TRBJ2-7|TRBV20-1
CSALSSGRAYEQYF
TGCAGTGCACTCTCTAGCGGGAGGGCCTACGAGCAGTACTTC
>TRBD2|NA|TRBJ2-1|TRBV6-8
CASNQREVWNEQFF
TGTGCCAGCAACCAGCGGGAGGTTTGGAATGAGCAGTTCTTC
>TRBD1|NA|TRBJ1-1|TRBV6-1
CASRYRGLAPLNTEAFF
TGTGCCAGCAGGTACAGGGGGCTTGCTCCGCTGAACACTGAAGCTTTCTTT
>TRBD1|NA|TRBJ2-7|TRBV29-1
CSVGRTGMAYEQYF
TGCAGCGTTGGCCGGACAGGGATGGCCTACGAGCAGTACTTC
>NA|NA|TRBJ1-3|TRBV3-1
CASSQDPRVGNTIYF
TGTGCCAGCAGCCAAGATCCCAGGGTTGGAAACACCATATATTTT
>NA|NA|TRBJ1-1|TRBV20-1
CSARDQRGLITFF
TGCAGTGCTAGAGATCAAAGGGGCTTGATCACTTTCTTT
>NA|NA|TRBJ1-6|TRBV4-3
CASSQRLSYNSPLHF
TGCGCCAGCAGCCAACGGTTATCCTATAATTCACCCCTCCACTTT
>NA|NA|TRBJ1-1|TRBV13
CASSLGYSALNTEAFF
TGTGCCAGCAGCTTAGGGTACTCAGCCCTAAACACTGAAGCTTTCTTT
>NA|NA|TRBJ1-1|TRBV5-1
CASSSSRLTEAFF
TGCGCCAGCAGCTCGTCACGGCTCACTGAAGCTTTCTTT
>NA|NA|TRBJ2-7|TRBV6-1
CASSVRVYYEQYF
TGTGCCAGCAGCGTAAGGGTGTACTACGAGCAGTACTTC
>NA|NA|TRBJ1-1|TRBV7-9
CASSLEGRETEAFF
TGTGCCAGCAGCTTAGAAGGCAGGGAGACTGAAGCTTTCTTT
>TRBD2|NA|TRBJ2-3|TRBV28
CASRKGTSRYTDTQYF
TGTGCCAGCAGAAAAGGGACTAGCAGATACACAGATACGCAGTATTTT
>NA|few|TRBJ1-4|TRBV12-3/TRBV12-4
CASKLGSNEKLFF
TGTGCCAGCAAACTGGGGTCTAATGAAAAACTGTTTTTT
>TRBD2|few|TRBJ2-7|TRBV20-1
CSAPGSGSQYEQYF
TGCAGTGCCCCCGGAAGCGGGAGCCAGTACGAGCAGTACTTC
>NA|many|TRBJ2-7|TRBV7-2
CASSLSGLQSYEQYF
TGTGCCAGCAGCTTATCCGGACTACAAAGCTACGAGCAGTACTTC
>TRBD2|NA|TRBJ2-2|TRBV6-5
CASSYPAGVPGELFF
TGTGCCAGCAGTTACCCAGCGGGAGTTCCCGGGGAGCTGTTTTTT
>TRBD1|NA|TRBJ1-1|TRBV6-6
CASSPRQGRDTEAFF
TGTGCCAGCAGTCCCCGACAGGGTCGGGACACTGAAGCTTTCTTT
>TRBD1|NA|TRBJ1-2|TRBV29-1
CSVTGQLNYGYTF
TGCAGCGTTACGGGACAGCTTAACTATGGCTACACCTTC
>NA|once|TRBJ2-7|TRBV29-1
CSVAPGLGEQYF
TGCAGCGTGGCCCCAGGTCTCGGCGAGCAGTACTTC
>TRBD1|few|TRBJ1-5|TRBV28
CASSPRTGGRQPQHF
TGTGCCAGCAGTCCGAGGACAGGGGGTCGACAGCCCCAGCATTTT
>TRBD1|NA|TRBJ1-5|TRBV5-1
CASSLGGDSHQPQHF
TGCGCCAGCAGCTTGGGGGGGGACAGTCATCAGCCCCAGCATTTT
>TRBD1|few|TRBJ2-7|TRBV12-3/TRBV12-4
CASSPRQGATYEQYF
TGTGCCAGCAGCCCGAGACAGGGGGCTACCTACGAGCAGTACTTC
>TRBD1|NA|TRBJ2-6|TRBV19
CASSSTGVDNVLTF
TGTGCCAGTAGCTCAACAGGGGTGGACAACGTCCTGACTTTC
>NA|NA|TRBJ2-7|TRBV29-1
CSFGTLYEQYF
TGCAGCTTCGGGACACTCTACGAGCAGTACTTC
>NA|NA|TRBJ2-7|TRBV28
CASSSPGLRLPYEQYF
TGTGCCAGCAGTTCACCGGGACTGAGACTACCTTACGAGCAGTACTTC
>NA|few|TRBJ2-2|TRBV5-1
CASSSKGGNTGELFF
TGCGCCAGCAGCTCAAAAGGGGGGAACACCGGGGAGCTGTTTTTT
>TRBD1|many|TRBJ2-5|TRBV7-8
CASSRRQGEETQYF
TGTGCCAGCAGCCGCCGACAGGGGGAAGAGACCCAGTACTTC
>NA|NA|TRBJ1-6|TRBV7-6
CASSLAGLLNSPLHF
TGTGCCAGCAGCTTAGCCGGACTGCTTAATTCACCCCTCCACTTT
>TRBD1|many|TRBJ2-1|TRBV7-2
CASFSGQGRKNEQFF
TGTGCCAGCTTCTCAGGACAGGGGAGGAAAAATGAGCAGTTCTTC
>NA|once|TRBJ2-1|TRBV5-1
CASSGEFTGGQGNEQFF
TGCGCCAGCAGCGGGGAGTTCACGGGGGGCCAAGGCAATGAGCAGTTCTTC
>NA|NA|TRBJ1-6|TRBV24-1
CATSRAGDNSPLHF
TGTGCCACCAGTCGGGCAGGCGATAATTCACCCCTCCACTTT